These 28 T cell receptor beta chains were all obtained from the same sample, sequenced in a study of blood T cell repertoires in COVID-19. The table came from immunoSEQ multiplex PCR; TCRdb's copy has only in-frame clones and leaves some out. The data show 35,000 to 40,000 clones, 70% to 85% seen once. The sample was peripheral blood. Receptors were obtained from a human donor with acute or convalescent COVID-19. The donor label of this sample is uncertain.

The chain joins TRBV7-3 to TRBJ2-7; 12 bases match TRBD1. With V trimmed by 2 bases and J by 2 bases, 1 base remained unmatched. In germline, CDR1 is SGHTA, CDR2 FQGTGA. CDR3 length: 15 amino acids. Here the CDR3 DNA reads TGTGCCAGCAGCTTAGGGACAGGGGGCCCCTACGAGCAGTACTTC. Amino acid sequence: CASSLGTGGPYEQYF.

In this sample, this clone turned up a few times. The rearrangement links TRBV19 to TRBJ2-3; 10 bases align to TRBD2. Germline lookup yields CDR1 LNHDA and CDR2 SQIVND (reference sequence). The CDR3 spans 15 residues. J gave up 5 bases and V 10 bases, and 12 bases lay outside the gene matches. The CDR3: CATLSGGASLDTQYF. DNA for the CDR3: TGTGCCACCCTAAGCGGGGGGGCCTCTTTAGATACGCAGTATTTT.

In its sample, this clone ranks as medium-sized. Other DNA sequences within the sample encode an identical CDR3. This chain connects TRBV19 to TRBJ1-1, with unresolved D. V was clipped by 4 bases and J by 1 base, with 10 bases between them. Germline-derived CDR1 and CDR2 are LNHDA and SQIVND (reference sequence). This CDR3 contains 14 residues. The DNA for the CDR3 is TGTGCCAGTAGTACTCCTTCAGAGAACACTGAAGCTTTCTTT. Amino acids: CASSTPSENTEAFF. The variable domain in full, completed from reference TRBV19 and TRBJ1-1, reads DGGITQSPKYLFRKEGQNVTLSCEQNLNHDAMYWYRQDPGQGLRLIYYSQIVNDFQKGDIAEGYSVSREKKESFPLTVTSAQKNPTAFYLCASSTPSENTEAFFGQGTRLTVV.

The chain uses TRBV5-1 and TRBJ2-2, with TRBD1 matching over 7 bases. The V gene's germline CDR1 is SGHRS and CDR2 YFSETQ. J was trimmed by 1 base and V by 1 base; bases with no gene match: 7. The CDR3 is 17 amino acids. DNA of the CDR3: TGCGCCAGCAGCTTGAGGGCAGGGGGAAGGAACACCGGGGAGCTGTTTTTT. This sequence encodes CASSLRAGGRNTGELFF.

This clone was seen a few times. The chain combines TRBV7-9 with TRBJ2-1; D not resolved. Germline V gives CDR1 SEHNR, CDR2 FQNEAQ (reference sequence). CDR3 length: 14 amino acids. V was shortened by 4 bases and J by 1 base, with 8 bases between the two germline ends. The CDR3 loop reads CASSYSASYNEQFF. CDR3 nucleotide sequence: TGTGCCAGCAGCTACAGTGCGTCCTACAATGAGCAGTTCTTC.

The J gene is TRBJ2-3, the V gene TRBV19; TRBD1 might be the D (6 bases). Trimming took 1 base from V and 5 from J, leaving 13 bases between them. This CDR3 is built from 15 residues. From germline, CDR1 is LNHDA and CDR2 SQIVND (reference sequence). CDR3 loop: CASSIATGSRDTQYF. CDR3 bases: TGTGCCAGTAGTATAGCGACAGGCAGTAGAGATACGCAGTATTTT.

The chain recombines TRBV27 with TRBJ2-3; 14 bases agree with TRBD2. The V gene end was trimmed by 4 bases and the J gene end by 11 bases; junction bases not matched to a gene: 11. In germline, CDR1 is MNHEY, CDR2 SMNVEV (reference sequence). This CDR3 is built from 16 residues. CDR3 nucleotides: TGTGCCAGCAGTTCGGGACTAGCGGGGGCCCATATCAAGCAGTATTTT. It is translated as CASSSGLAGAHIKQYF.

The rearrangement joins TRBV3-1 (or the pseudogene TRBV3-2) to TRBJ1-3; TRBD1 matches at 10 bases. After removal of 4 bases from V and 4 bases from J, the junction contained 4 bases not matched to a gene. The CDR3 totals 15 residues. Germline V gives CDR1 LGHDT, CDR2 YNNKEL (reference sequence). The CDR3 spells CASSPPGQGGNTIYF. CDR3 sequence (DNA): TGTGCCAGCAGCCCCCCGGGACAGGGGGGAAACACCATATATTTT.

Comments on this clone: The sample has other DNA sequences that encode this CDR3 too. J is TRBJ1-6 and V is TRBV28; 8 positions agree with TRBD1. CDR1 and CDR2 (germline): MDHEN, SYDVKM. Trimming cost V 5 bases and J 7 bases; bases outside gene matches: 7. The CDR3 has 15 amino acids. This CDR3 is CASSPPTGANSPLHF. CDR3 DNA sequence: TGTGCCAGCAGTCCCCCGACAGGGGCAAATTCACCCCTCCACTTT.

The chain links TRBV19 to TRBJ2-7, with 9 bases aligning to TRBD1. Trimming removed 5 bases from V and 4 bases from J; junction bases left unmatched: 6. From germline, CDR1 is LNHDA and CDR2 SQIVND (reference sequence). The CDR3 is made up of 14 amino acids. The CDR3 nucleotides are TGTGCCAGTAGTCCGGGACAGGGCGAATACGAGCAGTACTTC. It translates to CASSPGQGEYEQYF. The full variable domain, its missing parts supplied by reference TRBV19 and TRBJ2-7, is DGGITQSPKYLFRKEGQNVTLSCEQNLNHDAMYWYRQDPGQGLRLIYYSQIVNDFQKGDIAEGYSVSREKKESFPLTVTSAQKNPTAFYLCASSPGQGEYEQYFGPGTRLTVT.

The chain couples TRBV2 to TRBJ2-1; unclear D gene. Germline-derived CDR1 and CDR2 are SNHLY and FYNNEI. V dropped 2 bases and J dropped 11 bases, with 13 bases sitting between them. This CDR3 is 13 amino acids long. Here the CDR3 reads CASSEPPEPKQFF. The CDR3 bases are TGTGCCAGCAGTGAACCGCCGGAGCCCAAGCAGTTCTTC.

This clone was observed a single time. The V gene is TRBV4-3, the J gene TRBJ2-3, with 10 bases that match TRBD1. CDR1 is LGHNA and CDR2 is YSLEER in the germline V gene. The CDR3 consists of 17 residues. Losses at the gene ends were 0 bases for V and 3 bases for J; bases not matched to a gene: 6. CDR3 residues: CASSQDRQGAGTDTQYF. The DNA for the CDR3 is TGCGCCAGCAGCCAAGACAGACAGGGGGCAGGGACAGATACGCAGTATTTT.

This sequence joins TRBV7-8 and TRBJ2-5; possibly TRBD1 for D (6 bases). Trimming removed 2 bases from V and 1 base from J, with 11 bases in between. The CDR3 spans 15 residues. Germline CDR1 is SGHVS and CDR2 is FQNEAQ. The DNA for the CDR3 is TGTGCCAGCAGCTTAATGACAGGTACCCAAGAGACCCAGTACTTC. Its translation: CASSLMTGTQETQYF.

This sequence joins TRBV5-5 and TRBJ2-3; D is possibly TRBD2 (6 bases). Per the germline V gene, CDR1 is SGHKS and CDR2 is YYEKEE (reference sequence). Trimming removed 9 bases at V and 2 bases at J, with 16 bases between. The CDR3 length is 14 residues. The CDR3 is CANPRGRSTDTQYF. In DNA, the CDR3 is TGTGCCAACCCCCGGGGGAGGTCCACAGATACGCAGTATTTT.

The V gene is TRBV24-1, the J gene TRBJ1-5; 11 bases align to TRBD1. The germline V gene has CDR1 KGHDR and CDR2 SFDVKD. V trimming: 5 bases; J trimming: 4 bases; junction bases outside the gene matches: 6. The CDR3 spans 16 residues. The CDR3 loop is CATSGRDRGDNQPQHF. For the CDR3, the DNA is TGTGCCACCAGTGGGCGGGACAGGGGGGATAATCAGCCCCAGCATTTT.

The V gene is TRBV4-1, the J gene TRBJ2-7; 11 positions match TRBD2. The CDR3 has 17 amino acids. The germline V gene has CDR1 MGHRA and CDR2 YSYEKL. The junction had 6 bases not matched to a gene; V was cut back by 0 bases and J by 2 bases. The CDR3 sequence: CASSQDSTSGGPYEQYF. CDR3 DNA: TGCGCCAGCAGCCAAGATTCTACTAGCGGGGGCCCCTACGAGCAGTACTTC.

This sequence joins TRBV3-1 (or the pseudogene TRBV3-2) and TRBJ2-7; 7 positions match TRBD1. J lost 0 bases, V lost 0 bases, and 8 bases had no gene match. Germline loops: CDR1 LGHDT, CDR2 YNNKEL (reference sequence). CDR3 size: 17 residues. In DNA form, the CDR3 reads TGTGCCAGCAGCCAAGACTACAGGGGTGGGCCCTCCTACGAGCAGTACTTC. Translated, it gives CASSQDYRGGPSYEQYF.

The V and J genes are TRBV7-3 and TRBJ2-2; 8 nucleotides line up with TRBD2. This CDR3 has 15 residues. Germline CDR1 and CDR2: SGHTA and FQGTGA. Trimming removed 2 bases from V and 6 bases from J; junction bases left unmatched: 5. CDR3 nucleotide sequence: TGTGCCAGCAGCTTAGATAGCGGGGCGCCCGGGGAGCTGTTTTTT. As protein: CASSLDSGAPGELFF.

The V gene is TRBV9, the J gene TRBJ2-5, with a tentative D call TRBD1 (5 bases). Per germline, CDR1 SGDLS and CDR2 YYNGEE. The CDR3 length is 15 residues. Trimming took 0 bases from V and 2 from J, leaving 11 bases between them. For the CDR3, the DNA is TGTGCCAGCAGCGTAGGGGGCAGGGTTCAAGAGACCCAGTACTTC. It codes for CASSVGGRVQETQYF.

The CDR3 reads CASSVASGNQETQYF. The CDR3 nucleotides are TGTGCCAGCAGCGTGGCTAGCGGGAACCAAGAGACCCAGTACTTC. J is TRBJ2-5 and V is TRBV9; 9 bases are shared with TRBD2. CDR1 and CDR2 (germline): SGDLS, YYNGEE. The V segment lost 2 bases and the J segment 0 bases; nucleotides outside the gene matches: 2. CDR3 length equals 15 residues.

This chain uses TRBV7-3 with TRBJ1-5, with D possibly TRBD1 on 5 matching bases. The CDR3 sequence is 13 residues long. Germline loops: CDR1 SGHTA, CDR2 FQGTGA. The V and J ends lost 5 bases and 9 bases respectively, with 14 bases between them. The CDR3 region has the DNA TGTGCCAGCAGCCCAACCATGGGGGGGCCCCAGCATTTT. This gives the protein CASSPTMGGPQHF. The full variable domain, completed using reference TRBV7-3 and TRBJ1-5, is GAGVSQTPSNKVTEKGKYVELRCDPISGHTALYWYRQSLGQGPEFLIYFQGTGAADDSGLPNDRFFAVRPEGSVSTLKIQRTERGDSAVYLCASSPTMGGPQHFGDGTRLSIL.

The chain recombines TRBV27 with TRBJ2-5, with 13 positions matching TRBD2. After removal of 3 bases from V and 6 bases from J, the junction contained 10 bases not matched to a gene. The CDR3 runs 17 residues. Germline V CDR1 and CDR2: MNHEY, SMNVEV (reference sequence). The CDR3 DNA reads TGTGCCAGCAGTTTTAGGGCACTAGCGGGAGGGCCGAAGACCCAGTACTTC. Residues: CASSFRALAGGPKTQYF.

This chain joins TRBV6-2 or TRBV6-3 and TRBJ1-1; 7 bases align to TRBD1. CDR3 size: 15 residues. V dropped 2 bases and J dropped 3; count of bases not matched to a gene: 6. CDR1 is MNHEY, CDR2 SVGEGT, per germline. The CDR3: CASSYTAQGHTEAFF. CDR3 in DNA: TGTGCCAGCAGTTACACGGCACAGGGGCACACTGAAGCTTTCTTT.

The chain joins TRBV9 to TRBJ2-5; TRBD2 matches 10 bases. This CDR3 contains 15 residues. Germline V lookup: CDR1 SGDLS, CDR2 YYNGEE. The V and J ends lost 3 bases and 5 bases, in that order; junction bases with no gene match: 7. The chain's CDR3 is CASSAAGGPGETQYF. The CDR3 DNA follows: TGTGCCAGCAGCGCAGCGGGAGGGCCCGGGGAGACCCAGTACTTC.

V gene TRBV19 combines with J gene TRBJ1-2; tentatively, D is TRBD1 (5 bases). CDR1 is LNHDA, CDR2 SQIVND, per germline (reference sequence). Trimming stripped 5 bases from V and 11 bases from J, with 18 bases between. The CDR3 spans 13 residues. This CDR3 reads CASSYWPGSSYTF. The CDR3 nucleotides read TGTGCCAGTAGTTACTGGCCAGGGTCTTCATACACCTTC.

This clone was counted at least ten times. The chain employs TRBV10-3 and TRBJ2-2; D gene ambiguous. The CDR3 is made up of 14 amino acids. Germline assignment: CDR1 ENHRY and CDR2 SYGVKD. V dropped 2 bases and J dropped 4 bases, with 8 bases sitting between them. CDR3 coding DNA: TGTGCCATCAGTGAGCGAGCTAGCACCGGGGAGCTGTTTTTT. Protein: CAISERASTGELFF.

The chain employs TRBV6-1 and TRBJ1-4; D uncertain. Looked up from germline, CDR1 is MNHNS and CDR2 is SASEGT. The CDR3 runs to 12 residues. V shed 3 bases and J shed 15 bases, with 14 bases lying between them. CDR3 sequence: CASSEGSVRVFF. CDR3 sequence (DNA): TGTGCCAGCAGTGAGGGATCGGTGCGGGTGTTTTTT.

This rearrangement joins TRBV19 to TRBJ1-5; D perhaps matches TRBD1 (5 bases). Trimming removed 10 bases at V and 3 bases at J, with 13 bases between. From germline, CDR1 is LNHDA and CDR2 SQIVND (reference sequence). The CDR3 covers 13 residues. The DNA for the CDR3 is TGTGCCACCAGGGTCGCGGACAATCAGCCCCAGCATTTT. Residues: CATRVADNQPQHF.